This TCR beta chain stems from a study of cytomegalovirus exposure and HLA in healthy donors. Looking at the study overall: Prior work identified under 130 million unique TCR beta sequences in roughly 190 million T cells.

V was pared by 2 bases and J by 4 bases, with 8 bases between. Germline V CDR1 and CDR2: LNHDA, SQIVND (reference sequence). The CDR3 extends over 13 amino acids. This clone was seen a few times. What it recognizes is unknown. Regarding the study as a whole: The authors judged a highly shared variant cluster likely a sequencing artifact.

The study ran its PCR with 60 Vbeta and 13 Jbeta primers. Method: immunoSEQ multiplex PCR; TCRdb's copy keeps in-frame clones and lacks some. Of more than 140,000 clones listed, over 60% are singletons. The sequenced sample was PBMCs. This receptor was identified in a woman aged 25 to 39 in good health and CMV-seropositive. V is TRBV19 and J is TRBJ1-1; no firm D call. The CDR3 DNA follows: TGTGCCAGTAGTATATGGGAGAGCACTGAAGCTTTCTTT. Its translation is CASSIWESTEAFF. Together with reference TRBV19 and TRBJ1-1, the CDR3 gives the full variable domain: DGGITQSPKYLFRKEGQNVTLSCEQNLNHDAMYWYRQDPGQGLRLIYYSQIVNDFQKGDIAEGYSVSREKKESFPLTVTSAQKNPTAFYLCASSIWESTEAFFGQGTRLTVV.